These 23 T cell receptor beta chains were sequenced from one sample in a study of blood T cell repertoires in COVID-19. Sequencing was performed with immunoSEQ multiplex PCR; in TCRdb, only in-frame clones are kept and a portion is missing. The table lists about 260,000 clones, 75% to 90% of them singletons, with roughly 1.6% in the top ten. Sample: peripheral blood. Receptors originate from a woman aged 40 to 49 who had recovered from COVID-19.

This clone appeared a few times. CDR3 DNA sequence: TGTGCCAGCAGTTACTCTACAGGGAGGGGGTACGAGCAGTACTTC. Encoded protein: CASSYSTGRGYEQYF. This chain joins TRBV6-5 and TRBJ2-7, with D perhaps matching TRBD2 (7 bases). CDR3 length: 15 residues. V shed 0 bases and J shed 4 bases, with 13 bases lying between them. Germline values: CDR1 MNHEY, CDR2 SVGAGI.

The chain links TRBV5-1 to TRBJ2-7; 9 bases are a match to TRBD1. This CDR3 is 12 amino acids long. CDR1 is SGHRS and CDR2 is YFSETQ in the germline V gene. With V trimmed by 7 bases and J by 4 bases, 3 bases remained unmatched. Written as DNA, the CDR3 is TGCGCCAGCCGGGACAGGGTGTACGAGCAGTACTTC. This gives the protein CASRDRVYEQYF.

The chain is built from TRBV6-1 and TRBJ2-5, with a weak D call TRBD2 (5 bases). CDR1 is MNHNS, CDR2 SASEGT, per germline. The CDR3 spans 13 residues. Trimming cost V 5 bases and J 5 bases, with 12 bases left between them. CDR3 nucleotides: TGTGCCAGCAGTTGGGCGGAGGCGGAGACCCAGTACTTC. Amino acids: CASSWAEAETQYF.

V and J are TRBV11-3 and TRBJ2-3; no definite D call. The germline V gene encodes CDR1 SGHNT and CDR2 YENEEA. This CDR3 comprises 11 residues. V was cut by 5 bases and J by 5 bases, with 5 bases left in between. In DNA, the CDR3 is TGTGCCAGCAGCACCGGAGATACGCAGTATTTT. It encodes CASSTGDTQYF.

The rearrangement uses TRBV6-5 and TRBJ2-5; the match to TRBD1 covers 11 bases. Germline V CDR1 and CDR2: MNHEY, SVGAGI. The ends lost 4 bases at V and 4 bases at J; junction bases unmatched: 2. The CDR3 spans 14 residues. In DNA, the CDR3 is TGTGCCAGCAGTTCCGGGACAGGGGGAGAGACCCAGTACTTC. Its translation: CASSSGTGGETQYF.

Comment on this clone: Mismatch with germline at one junction end may stem from a read error. V and J are TRBV7-7 and TRBJ2-3; D gene uncertain. CDR3 length: 13 amino acids. The V gene's germline CDR1 is SSHAT and CDR2 FNYEAQ (reference sequence). CDR3 bases: TGTGCTAGCAGCTTGAACTTCGCAGATACGCAGTATTTT. Encoded protein: CASSLNFADTQYF.

The chain couples TRBV5-1 to TRBJ2-2; TRBD2 agrees at 7 bases. Per the germline V gene, CDR1 is SGHRS and CDR2 is YFSETQ. Trimming removed 3 bases from V and 2 bases from J; junction bases left unmatched: 4. This CDR3 is built from 15 residues. In DNA, the CDR3 is TGCGCCAGCAGCTCGGGGGGTCATAACACCGGGGAGCTGTTTTTT. This translates into CASSSGGHNTGELFF.

In its sample, this clone was seen once. The chain joins TRBV29-1 to TRBJ2-2; 9 bases agree with TRBD2. This CDR3 is built from 17 residues. CDR1 SQVTM and CDR2 ANQGSEA come from the germline V gene. With V trimmed by 6 bases and J by 1 base, 12 bases remained unmatched. The CDR3 nucleotides are TGCAGCGTCCGCGGTAGCGGGGGAACCCTGAACACCGGGGAGCTGTTTTTT. This gives the protein CSVRGSGGTLNTGELFF.

Here the CDR3 reads CASSQISGTLMGQFF. The CDR3 DNA is TGTGCCAGCAGCCAAATTAGCGGGACCTTGATGGGGCAGTTCTTC. V usage is TRBV7-3 and J usage is TRBJ2-1; 8 bases match TRBD2. V was pared by 5 bases and J by 12 bases, with 15 bases of the junction left unmatched. In germline, CDR1 is SGHTA, CDR2 FQGTGA. This CDR3 contains 15 residues.

V and J are TRBV27 and TRBJ2-7; tentatively, D is TRBD2 (6 bases). This CDR3 has 14 residues. The V end lost 4 bases, the J end lost 3 bases, and 13 bases lay between the germline ends. CDR1 is MNHEY, CDR2 SMNVEV, per germline (reference sequence). The CDR3 nucleotides are TGTGCCAGCAGTTCCCTACGGGGAGGCTACGAGCAGTACTTC. Amino acids: CASSSLRGGYEQYF.

The chain employs TRBV30 and TRBJ1-2; 7 bases are a match to TRBD1. The CDR3 covers 15 residues. Germline CDR1 GTSNPN, CDR2 SVGIG (reference sequence). V shed 0 bases, J shed 3 bases, and the junction held 7 bases outside the gene matches. CDR3 sequence: CAWSVRGGRDYGYTF. CDR3 DNA: TGTGCCTGGAGTGTACGAGGGGGCAGGGACTATGGCTACACCTTC. Filled out from reference TRBV30 and TRBJ1-2, the complete variable domain reads SQTIHQWPATLVQPVGSPLSLECTVEGTSNPNLYWYRQAAGRGLQLLFYSVGIGQISSEVPQNLSASRPQDRQFILSSKKLLLSDSGFYLCAWSVRGGRDYGYTFGSGTRLTVV.

This sequence joins TRBV6-2 or TRBV6-3 and TRBJ2-1; 7 bases agree with TRBD2. The CDR3 has 20 amino acids. The germline V gene encodes CDR1 MNHEY and CDR2 SVGEGT. With V trimmed by 6 bases and J by 0 bases, 20 bases remained unmatched. CDR3 coding DNA: TGTGCCAGCAGCCAAAGCCCTTTTCTAGCGGAGAGACTCTCCTACAATGAGCAGTTCTTC. It encodes CASSQSPFLAERLSYNEQFF.

The rearrangement uses TRBV2 and TRBJ1-1; D not certain. The V gene's germline CDR1 is SNHLY and CDR2 FYNNEI. V shed 8 bases and J shed 0 bases, with 10 bases lying between them. The CDR3 has 13 amino acids. The CDR3 spells CASATGLNTEAFF. As DNA, the CDR3 is TGTGCCAGCGCGACGGGTTTGAACACTGAAGCTTTCTTT.

This rearrangement joins TRBV29-1 to TRBJ2-7; D unresolved. CDR1 and CDR2 (germline): SQVTM, ANQGSEA. Trimming cost V 5 bases and J 9 bases, with 14 bases left between them. There are 11 residues in the CDR3. The CDR3 region has the DNA TGCAGCGTTCCTAGTCCTACGAGGCAGTACTTC. Amino acid sequence: CSVPSPTRQYF.

The chain employs TRBV6-5 and TRBJ2-7; 9 bases fit TRBD2. Germline loops: CDR1 MNHEY, CDR2 SVGAGI. The CDR3 length is 14 residues. V lost 7 bases, J lost 5 bases, and 9 bases stayed unmatched. CDR3 nucleotides: TGTGCCAGCACCGTTGCGGGGGGGACGAACGAGCAGTACTTC. Residues: CASTVAGGTNEQYF.

This chain uses TRBV7-2 with TRBJ2-4; possible D gene TRBD1, 5 bases. The CDR3 consists of 16 residues. Trimming removed 5 bases from V and 0 bases from J, with 14 bases in between. Germline-derived CDR1 and CDR2 are SGHTA and FQGNSA. The CDR3: CASSHFGAAAKNIQYF. CDR3 in DNA: TGTGCCAGCAGCCATTTTGGGGCAGCAGCCAAAAACATTCAGTACTTC. Full variable domain (outside the CDR3, taken from reference TRBV7-2 and TRBJ2-4): GAGVSQSPSNKVTEKGKDVELRCDPISGHTALYWYRQSLGQGLEFLIYFQGNSAPDKSGLPSDRFSAERTGGSVSTLTIQRTQQEDSAVYLCASSHFGAAAKNIQYFGAGTRLSVL.

V usage is TRBV10-3 and J usage is TRBJ1-2; D unclear. The CDR3 extends over 15 amino acids. Per the germline V gene, CDR1 is ENHRY and CDR2 is SYGVKD. Trimming removed 2 bases at V and 7 bases at J, with 17 bases between. The CDR3 nucleotides are TGTGCCATCAGTGAGCAAAGAGTAGCGGTTGGTGGCTACACCTTC. It specifies CAISEQRVAVGGYTF.

V and J are TRBV3-1 (or the pseudogene TRBV3-2) and TRBJ1-5; D unclear. Germline lookup yields CDR1 LGHDT and CDR2 YNNKEL (reference sequence). Trimming pared 3 bases from V and 1 base from J, leaving 10 bases between. The CDR3 has 15 residues. The CDR3 bases are TGTGCCAGCAGCCAGAGTCTTATGAGCAATCAGCCCCAGCATTTT. Amino acids: CASSQSLMSNQPQHF.

The chain recombines TRBV18 with TRBJ2-6, with 9 bases fitting TRBD1. Per the germline V gene, CDR1 is KGHSH and CDR2 is LQKENI. J gave up 0 bases and V 4 bases, and 10 bases lay outside the gene matches. The CDR3 contains 19 residues. CDR3 sequence: CASSLGQGRVFSGANVLTF. For the CDR3, the DNA is TGTGCCAGCTCACTGGGACAGGGACGGGTTTTCTCTGGGGCCAACGTCCTGACTTTC.

The sample holds one count of this clone. The rearrangement links TRBV6-5 to TRBJ2-7; D perhaps matches TRBD2 (7 bases). The CDR3 contains 16 residues. V was trimmed by 0 bases and J by 2 bases, leaving 14 bases between them. Per germline, CDR1 MNHEY and CDR2 SVGAGI. CDR3 sequence (DNA): TGTGCCAGCAGTTACTCGGCGGGGGCAACGGCCTACGAGCAGTACTTC. Its translation is CASSYSAGATAYEQYF.

The J gene is TRBJ1-1, the V gene TRBV5-4; 7 bases agree with TRBD1. The V gene's germline CDR1 is SGHNT and CDR2 YYREEE (reference sequence). The CDR3 runs to 15 residues. After removal of 3 bases from V and 4 bases from J, the junction contained 9 bases not matched to a gene. The CDR3 region is CASSSTGALITEAFF. In nucleotides, the CDR3 is TGTGCCAGCAGCTCAACAGGGGCTCTAATCACTGAAGCTTTCTTT.

This sequence joins TRBV19 and TRBJ2-3, with TRBD2 matching 11 bases. The CDR3 spans 15 residues. Germline trimming cut 8 bases from V and 4 bases from J; bases unmatched to any gene: 8. Germline values: CDR1 LNHDA, CDR2 SQIVND (reference sequence). DNA for the CDR3: TGTGCCAGTCGGTTAGCGGGGGGGCTGTCAGATACGCAGTATTTT. This gives the protein CASRLAGGLSDTQYF.

This chain connects TRBV11-2 to TRBJ1-2, with D possibly TRBD1 on 5 matching bases. The germline V gene encodes CDR1 SGHAT and CDR2 FQNNGV. Trimming left V 0 bases short and J 4 bases short, with 9 bases between. The CDR3 length is 14 residues. CDR3 DNA: TGTGCCAGCAGCTTAGATGCAGGGTCCTATGGCTACACCTTC. Protein: CASSLDAGSYGYTF.